The rows below give T cell receptor beta chains drawn from one sample of a study of blood T cell repertoires in COVID-19. This table comes from immunoSEQ multiplex PCR, and its TCRdb copy is limited to in-frame clones, with some not included. The sample includes more than 85,000 clones, about 80% of them seen just once. Sequenced input: peripheral blood. Receptors originate from a woman of 80 years or more with acute or convalescent COVID-19. CDR3s include the opening cysteine and the closing phenylalanine or tryptophan. Each record gives: clone size, J gene, D gene, V gene, CDR3 protein, CDR3 DNA. The D gene is left open where the match is weak. Size is omitted from some rows. Given values are once, few, many or a class for expanded clones.

NA | TRBJ2-2 | NA | TRBV3-1/TRBV3-2 | CAGGNTGELFF | TGCGCGGGCGGGAACACCGGGGAGCTGTTTTTT
NA | TRBJ2-5 | TRBD2 | TRBV9 | CASSVVMAGEETQYF | TGTGCCAGCAGCGTAGTTATGGCGGGGGAAGAGACCCAGTACTTC
NA | TRBJ1-6 | TRBD1 | TRBV10-2 | CASRGQGLNSPLHF | TGCGCGAGCAGGGGACAGGGATTGAATTCACCCCTCCACTTT
NA | TRBJ1-4 | NA | TRBV5-1 | CASGRGSANEKLFF | TGCGCCAGCGGCAGAGGCAGTGCTAATGAAAAACTGTTTTTT
NA | TRBJ2-3 | TRBD1 | TRBV9 | CASSGTGLRSTDTQYF | TGTGCCAGCAGCGGGACAGGGTTAAGGAGCACAGATACGCAGTATTTT
many | TRBJ1-6 | NA | TRBV2 | CASSDISQNSPLHF | TGTGCCAGCAGTGATATCTCCCAGAATTCACCCCTCCACTTT
NA | TRBJ2-5 | NA | TRBV7-2 | CASSFSRGRQETQYF | TGTGCCAGCAGCTTTTCGCGGGGGCGCCAAGAGACCCAGTACTTC
few | TRBJ2-3 | NA | TRBV19 | CASSPSAASDTQYF | TGTGCCAGTTCTCCAAGTGCAGCGTCAGATACGCAGTATTTT
NA | TRBJ2-7 | NA | TRBV6-6 | CASSYSVGGNEQYF | TGTGCCAGCAGTTACTCGGTAGGGGGTAACGAGCAGTACTTC
NA | TRBJ2-4 | NA | TRBV3-1/TRBV3-2 | CASSPWTGVVQNIQYF | TGTGCCAGCAGCCCGTGGACGGGGGTCGTACAAAACATTCAGTACTTC
NA | TRBJ2-2 | TRBD1 | TRBV6-2/TRBV6-3 | CASSPGQGAKRGGELFF | TGTGCCAGCAGCCCGGGACAGGGGGCGAAACGAGGCGGGGAGCTGTTTTTT
NA | TRBJ1-6 | NA | TRBV30 | CAWSVRDYNSPLHF | TGTGCCTGGAGTGTACGGGATTATAATTCACCCCTCCACTTT
NA | TRBJ1-3 | NA | TRBV2 | CASSASRAGNTIYF | TGTGCCAGCAGTGCTTCGCGTGCTGGAAACACCATATATTTT
NA | TRBJ2-3 | TRBD2 | TRBV7-9 | CASSTGTSGGATDTQYF | TGTGCCAGCAGCACAGGGACTAGCGGGGGAGCCACAGATACGCAGTATTTT
NA | TRBJ2-7 | TRBD2 | TRBV19 | CASSGTSGYEQYF | TGTGCCAGTTCCGGGACTAGCGGCTACGAGCAGTACTTC
NA | TRBJ2-3 | NA | TRBV25-1 | CASSEGLVTDTQYF | TGTGCCAGCAGTGAGGGACTTGTCACAGATACGCAGTATTTT
NA | TRBJ1-5 | NA | TRBV19 | CASSPRGGSNQPQHF | TGTGCCAGTAGTCCTCGGGGGGGAAGCAATCAGCCCCAGCATTTT
NA | TRBJ2-7 | TRBD2 | TRBV6-2/TRBV6-3 | CASSPTGTSGSYEQYF | TGTGCCAGCAGCCCCACTGGGACTAGCGGAAGCTACGAGCAGTACTTC
NA | TRBJ2-7 | NA | TRBV6-5 | CASALGRGNYEQYF | TGTGCCAGCGCCCTGGGGCGGGGTAACTACGAGCAGTACTTC
NA | TRBJ1-5 | NA | TRBV5-1 | CASSLRGGVNQPQHF | TGCGCCAGCAGCTTGCGGGGAGGGGTCAATCAGCCCCAGCATTTT
NA | TRBJ2-5 | TRBD2 | TRBV9 | CASSVGLAGGPGETQYF | TGTGCCAGCAGCGTGGGACTAGCGGGGGGGCCGGGAGAGACCCAGTACTTC
NA | TRBJ2-1 | TRBD2 | TRBV27 | CASRIKLAGVGSYNEQFF | TGTGCCAGCAGAATTAAACTAGCGGGAGTAGGCTCCTACAATGAGCAGTTCTTC
NA | TRBJ2-2 | TRBD2 | TRBV9 | CASSVVGAGGRTGELFF | TGTGCCAGCAGCGTAGTCGGAGCGGGGGGGCGCACCGGGGAGCTGTTTTTT
NA | TRBJ1-2 | NA | TRBV4-3 | CASSQDVDLARGYTF | TGCGCCAGCAGCCAAGATGTGGATCTAGCGCGTGGCTACACCTTC
NA | TRBJ2-3 | NA | TRBV2 | CASSLGPADTQYF | TGTGCCAGCAGCCTAGGTCCGGCAGATACGCAGTATTTT
NA | TRBJ1-5 | NA | TRBV11-2 | CASSADRYNQPQHF | TGTGCCAGCAGCGCAGACAGATACAATCAGCCCCAGCATTTT
few | TRBJ2-3 | NA | TRBV7-3 | CASSTGTLSTDTQYF | TGTGCCAGCAGCACCGGGACACTTAGCACAGATACGCAGTATTTT
NA | TRBJ1-5 | NA | TRBV7-4 | CASSLTTGSNNQPQHF | TGTGCCAGCAGCTTAACTACAGGGAGTAACAATCAGCCCCAGCATTTT
few | TRBJ2-3 | TRBD2 | TRBV7-9 | CASSSWGGADTQYF | TGTGCCAGCAGCTCCTGGGGAGGGGCAGATACGCAGTATTTT
NA | TRBJ1-2 | TRBD1 | TRBV19 | CASTIGQGDGYTF | TGTGCCAGTACCATCGGACAGGGCGACGGCTACACCTTC
NA | TRBJ2-2 | TRBD1 | TRBV9 | CASSGGGKNTGELFF | TGTGCCAGCAGCGGAGGGGGCAAGAACACCGGGGAGCTGTTTTTT
NA | TRBJ2-3 | TRBD1 | TRBV5-1 | CASSPGTASSTDTQYF | TGCGCCAGCAGCCCCGGGACAGCTTCAAGCACAGATACGCAGTATTTT
NA | TRBJ1-2 | NA | TRBV5-1 | CASSHRPRLNQGGYTF | TGCGCCAGCAGCCATCGCCCGCGGTTAAACCAGGGTGGCTACACCTTC
once | TRBJ2-1 | TRBD2 | TRBV7-6 | CASSLGAGGPEDEQFF | TGTGCCAGCAGCTTAGGAGCGGGGGGGCCTGAGGATGAGCAGTTCTTC
once | TRBJ2-5 | NA | TRBV19 | CASSSFRETQYF | TGTGCCAGTAGTTCCTTCCGGGAGACCCAGTACTTC
once | TRBJ1-6 | NA | TRBV5-8 | CASSFQLESSPLHF | TGTGCCAGCAGCTTCCAACTTGAGTCCTCACCCCTCCACTTT
NA | TRBJ1-5 | NA | TRBV4-1 | CASSQDSGRSNQPQHF | TGCGCCAGCAGCCAAGACTCAGGGCGAAGCAATCAGCCCCAGCATTTT
NA | TRBJ2-5 | TRBD2 | TRBV5-8 | CASTLGGLAGGETQYF | TGTGCCAGCACCCTGGGAGGGCTAGCGGGAGGAGAGACCCAGTACTTC
NA | TRBJ2-7 | NA | TRBV12-3/TRBV12-4 | CASSGRNSYEQYF | TGTGCCAGCAGTGGCAGGAATTCCTACGAGCAGTACTTC
NA | TRBJ2-6 | TRBD2 | TRBV10-1 | CASSSGTSGSAGANVLTF | TGCGCCAGCAGTTCGGGGACTAGCGGGAGTGCTGGGGCCAACGTCCTGACTTTC
once | TRBJ2-3 | NA | TRBV5-1 | CASSSGGGDTQYF | TGCGCCAGCAGCTCCGGGGGAGGAGATACGCAGTATTTT
NA | TRBJ2-1 | NA | TRBV3-1/TRBV3-2 | CASSQTINEQFF | TGTGCCAGCAGCCAGACTATCAATGAGCAGTTCTTC
NA | TRBJ2-3 | TRBD1 | TRBV6-1 | CASSEVETGVLTDTQYF | TGTGCCAGCAGTGAAGTTGAGACAGGGGTACTCACAGATACGCAGTATTTT
NA | TRBJ1-1 | TRBD1 | TRBV6-5 | CASRKTGLRLAFF | TGTGCCAGCAGAAAGACAGGGTTAAGATTGGCTTTCTTT
NA | TRBJ1-2 | TRBD1 | TRBV28 | CASIATGEGYTF | TGTGCCAGCATTGCAACAGGGGAGGGCTACACCTTC